What follows are 19 T cell receptor beta chains derived from one specimen sequenced in a study of blood T cell repertoires in COVID-19. TCRdb's table, derived via immunoSEQ multiplex PCR, lists solely in-frame clones and lacks some. This sample yields around 250,000 clones, of which around 80% are seen a single time; around 6% belongs to the top ten. What was sequenced was peripheral blood. All receptors come from a man older than 75 with acute or convalescent COVID-19.

This clone was seen more than once but under ten times. The chain uses TRBV5-1 and TRBJ2-1; 16 bases are a match to TRBD2. With V trimmed by 3 bases and J by 7 bases, 10 bases remained unmatched. The CDR3 is made up of 18 amino acids. Germline values: CDR1 SGHRS, CDR2 YFSETQ. The CDR3: CASSSPGLAGGPRNEQFF. The CDR3 DNA is TGCGCCAGCAGCTCCCCGGGACTAGCGGGAGGGCCTCGGAATGAGCAGTTCTTC. Full variable domain (missing parts from reference TRBV5-1 and TRBJ2-1): KAGVTQTPRYLIKTRGQQVTLSCSPISGHRSVSWYQQTPGQGLQFLFEYFSETQRNKGNFPGRFSGRQFSNSRSEMNVSTLELGDSALYLCASSSPGLAGGPRNEQFFGPGTRLTVL.

The rearrangement links TRBV7-3 to TRBJ2-1; possibly TRBD2 for D (6 bases). The CDR3 extends over 16 amino acids. In germline, CDR1 is SGHTA, CDR2 FQGTGA. Trimming shortened V by 5 bases and J by 8 bases, and 22 bases separated the two germline ends. The CDR3 region is CASSAQGGNPSYEQFF. The DNA of the CDR3 is TGTGCCAGCAGCGCCCAAGGAGGGAACCCTAGTTATGAGCAGTTCTTC.

The chain carries TRBV4-1 and TRBJ1-5; 9 bases match TRBD1. Germline values: CDR1 MGHRA, CDR2 YSYEKL. This CDR3 region has 14 residues. V shed 4 bases and J 4 bases; nucleotides not matched to a gene: 2. Here the CDR3 DNA reads TGCGCCAGCAGCCGAGACAGGGGGAATCAGCCCCAGCATTTT. It codes for CASSRDRGNQPQHF.

V and J are TRBV7-8 and TRBJ2-3; D remains ambiguous. The V gene's germline CDR1 is SGHVS and CDR2 FQNEAQ. This CDR3 has 14 amino acids. V was trimmed by 1 base and J by 0 bases, leaving 5 bases between them. CDR3 protein: CASSLERSTDTQYF. The CDR3 nucleotides are TGTGCCAGCAGCTTAGAGAGAAGCACAGATACGCAGTATTTT.

This clone was found a few times. The CDR3 loop reads CAWSVKGVRETQYF. Here the CDR3 DNA reads TGTGCCTGGAGTGTAAAAGGGGTTAGGGAGACCCAGTACTTC. J is TRBJ2-5 and V is TRBV30; D may be TRBD1 (5 bases). CDR3 length: 14 residues. Germline loops: CDR1 GTSNPN, CDR2 SVGIG (reference sequence). V lost 0 bases and J lost 5, with 13 bases in between.

The V and J genes are TRBV4-1 and TRBJ1-6; no clear D. The CDR3 spans 13 residues. The V gene's germline CDR1 is MGHRA and CDR2 YSYEKL. V was clipped by 0 bases and J by 9 bases, with 6 bases between them. As DNA, the CDR3 is TGCGCCAGCAGCCAAGATAGCGGTTCACCCCTCCACTTT. Translated: CASSQDSGSPLHF.

The rearrangement uses TRBV19 and TRBJ2-3; D is possibly TRBD2 (6 bases). The CDR3 extends over 17 amino acids. The germline V and J ends were trimmed by 0 bases and 1 base, with 14 bases remaining between them. Germline CDR1 LNHDA, CDR2 SQIVND (reference sequence). DNA of the CDR3: TGTGCCAGTAGTATAGATCGCCCGGGAGCGGGCACAGATACGCAGTATTTT. Residues: CASSIDRPGAGTDTQYF.

The genes are TRBV9 and TRBJ2-7; 8 nucleotides agree with TRBD2. From germline, CDR1 is SGDLS and CDR2 YYNGEE. The CDR3 length is 15 residues. The trim removed 0 bases at V and 5 bases at J, leaving 7 bases unmatched. The CDR3 coding sequence is TGTGCCAGCAGCGTAGGTATAGCGGGAACGAACGAGCAGTACTTC. Protein product: CASSVGIAGTNEQYF. The full variable domain, its missing parts supplied by reference TRBV9 and TRBJ2-7, is DSGVTQTPKHLITATGQRVTLRCSPRSGDLSVYWYQQSLDQGLQFLIQYYNGEERAKGNILERFSAQQFPDLHSELNLSSLELGDSALYFCASSVGIAGTNEQYFGPGTRLTVT.

The rearrangement links TRBV11-3 to TRBJ2-6; D unresolved. Germline lookup yields CDR1 SGHNT and CDR2 YENEEA. The CDR3 runs to 15 residues. Trimming stripped 5 bases from V and 1 base from J, with 9 bases between. CDR3: CASSPGGSGANVLTF. The CDR3 DNA reads TGTGCCAGCAGCCCAGGTGGTTCTGGGGCCAACGTCCTGACTTTC.

The rearrangement uses TRBV30 and TRBJ1-5; 7 bases fit TRBD1. V shed 3 bases and J 0 bases; nucleotides not matched to a gene: 8. CDR1 and CDR2 from the germline V gene are GTSNPN and SVGIG (reference sequence). The CDR3 is made up of 16 amino acids. As DNA, the CDR3 is TGTGCCTGGAGCTCAGGGGGGCCGAATAGCAATCAGCCCCAGCATTTT. It translates to CAWSSGGPNSNQPQHF. Variable domain in full (rest from reference TRBV30 and TRBJ1-5): SQTIHQWPATLVQPVGSPLSLECTVEGTSNPNLYWYRQAAGRGLQLLFYSVGIGQISSEVPQNLSASRPQDRQFILSSKKLLLSDSGFYLCAWSSGGPNSNQPQHFGDGTRLSIL.

This clone appeared a single time. CDR3: CASSELQNYSNQPQHF. DNA of the CDR3: TGTGCCAGCAGTGAACTACAGAATTATAGCAATCAGCCCCAGCATTTT. The chain links TRBV6-1 to TRBJ1-5; no reliable D call. Germline CDR1 reads MNHNS; CDR2 reads SASEGT. The CDR3 totals 16 residues. V dropped 2 bases and J dropped 0 bases, with 11 bases sitting between them.

The J gene is TRBJ1-1, the V gene TRBV5-1, with D unclear. V was trimmed by 0 bases and J by 8 bases, leaving 5 bases between them. CDR3 length: 11 residues. Germline CDR1 reads SGHRS; CDR2 reads YFSETQ. The CDR3 sequence: CASSLGAEAFF. CDR3 DNA sequence: TGCGCCAGCAGCTTGGGGGCGGAAGCTTTCTTT.

The V and J genes are TRBV18 and TRBJ1-1; tentative D call: TRBD1 (5 bases). Germline CDR1 reads KGHSH; CDR2 reads LQKENI. Trimming took 3 bases from V and 0 from J, leaving 8 bases between them. The CDR3 contains 14 residues. CDR3: CASSPRAMNTEAFF. In DNA, the CDR3 is TGTGCCAGCTCACCCAGGGCCATGAACACTGAAGCTTTCTTT.

V and J are TRBV6-2 or TRBV6-3 and TRBJ1-1, with TRBD1 as a possible D gene (6 bases). Per germline, CDR1 MNHEY and CDR2 SVGEGT. V was cut by 6 bases and J by 7 bases, with 15 bases left in between. The CDR3 loop spans 13 amino acids. The CDR3 bases are TGTGCCAGCAGCCTTGGGACAAGGGGTGAAGCTTTCTTT. Amino acid sequence: CASSLGTRGEAFF.

This clone was detected ten times or more. The chain has TRBV7-2 and TRBJ1-5, with TRBD1 matching 7 bases. This CDR3 region has 16 residues. Trimming at V came to 0 bases and at J to 7 bases, leaving 9 bases not matched to a gene. Germline V CDR1 and CDR2: SGHTA, FQGNSA. CDR3 amino acids: CASSLAPGGREQPQHF. The CDR3 nucleotides are TGTGCCAGCAGCTTAGCGCCAGGGGGTAGAGAGCAGCCCCAGCATTTT. Full variable domain (missing parts from reference TRBV7-2 and TRBJ1-5): GAGVSQSPSNKVTEKGKDVELRCDPISGHTALYWYRQSLGQGLEFLIYFQGNSAPDKSGLPSDRFSAERTGGSVSTLTIQRTQQEDSAVYLCASSLAPGGREQPQHFGDGTRLSIL.

V gene TRBV10-3 combines with J gene TRBJ2-3; tentatively, D is TRBD1 (6 bases). V shed 6 bases and J shed 6 bases, with 19 bases lying between them. The length of the CDR3 is 15 residues. The V gene's germline CDR1 is ENHRY and CDR2 SYGVKD. This chain's CDR3 is CAISSGTRGSDTQYF. CDR3 sequence (DNA): TGTGCCATCAGCTCCGGGACAAGGGGGTCGGATACGCAGTATTTT.

The genes are TRBV28 and TRBJ2-2; weak D call: TRBD1 (6 bases). V was pared by 6 bases and J by 4 bases, with 18 bases between. The CDR3 runs 16 residues. Germline V gene data show CDR1 as MDHEN and CDR2 as SYDVKM. CDR3 in DNA: TGTGCCAGCAGCCCCCAACCAGGGGATGGCACCGGGGAGCTGTTTTTT. It yields the protein CASSPQPGDGTGELFF.

The chain joins TRBV27 to TRBJ2-2, with 8 bases identical to TRBD1. Germline-derived CDR1 and CDR2 are MNHEY and SMNVEV (reference sequence). This CDR3 comprises 17 residues. J was trimmed by 2 bases and V by 8 bases; bases with no gene match: 13. The CDR3 DNA sequence: TGTGCCAGCGCCGATTTTGGGCAGGGGGCCAACACCGGGGAGCTGTTTTTT. Residues: CASADFGQGANTGELFF.

The V gene is TRBV6-5, the J gene TRBJ2-3; 9 nucleotides match TRBD2. Losses at the gene ends were 7 bases for V and 5 bases for J; bases not matched to a gene: 7. The CDR3 loop spans 14 amino acids. The germline gives CDR1 MNHEY, CDR2 SVGAGI. The chain's CDR3 is CASKNSGGGDTQYF. The CDR3 DNA follows: TGTGCCAGCAAAAATAGCGGGGGAGGAGATACGCAGTATTTT.